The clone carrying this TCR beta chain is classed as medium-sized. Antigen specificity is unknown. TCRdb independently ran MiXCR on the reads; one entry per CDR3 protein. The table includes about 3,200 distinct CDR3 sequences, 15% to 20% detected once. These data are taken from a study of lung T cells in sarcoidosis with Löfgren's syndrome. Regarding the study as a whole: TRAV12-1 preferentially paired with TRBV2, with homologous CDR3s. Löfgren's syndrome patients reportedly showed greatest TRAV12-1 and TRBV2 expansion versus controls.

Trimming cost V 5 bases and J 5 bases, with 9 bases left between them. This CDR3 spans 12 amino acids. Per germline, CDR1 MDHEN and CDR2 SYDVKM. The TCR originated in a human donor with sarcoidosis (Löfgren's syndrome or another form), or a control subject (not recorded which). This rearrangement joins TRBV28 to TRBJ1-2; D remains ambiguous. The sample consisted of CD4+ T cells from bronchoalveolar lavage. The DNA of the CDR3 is TGTGCCAGCAGTCATGGAAGATATGGCTACACCTTC. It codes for CASSHGRYGYTF.